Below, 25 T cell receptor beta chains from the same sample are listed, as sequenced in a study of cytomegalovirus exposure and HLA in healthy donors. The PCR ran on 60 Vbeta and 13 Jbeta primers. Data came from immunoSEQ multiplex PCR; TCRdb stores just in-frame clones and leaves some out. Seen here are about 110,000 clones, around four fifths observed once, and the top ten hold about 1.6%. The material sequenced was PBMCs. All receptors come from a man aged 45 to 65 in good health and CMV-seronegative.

CDR3 protein: CASSRGLDTEAFF. For the CDR3, the DNA is TGTGCCAGCAGCCGGGGGTTGGACACTGAAGCTTTCTTT. The gene calls are TRBV7-9 and TRBJ1-1; the D gene is possibly TRBD1 (5 bases). The CDR3 contains 13 residues. V was cut by 5 bases and J by 3 bases, with 10 bases left in between. The germline CDR1 and CDR2 sequences are SEHNR and FQNEAQ (reference sequence).

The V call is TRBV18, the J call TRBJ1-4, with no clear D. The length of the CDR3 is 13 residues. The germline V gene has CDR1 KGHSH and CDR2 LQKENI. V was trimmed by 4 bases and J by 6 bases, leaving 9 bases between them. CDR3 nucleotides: TGTGCCAGCTCACTTCGCTCAGATGAAAAACTGTTTTTT. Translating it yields CASSLRSDEKLFF.

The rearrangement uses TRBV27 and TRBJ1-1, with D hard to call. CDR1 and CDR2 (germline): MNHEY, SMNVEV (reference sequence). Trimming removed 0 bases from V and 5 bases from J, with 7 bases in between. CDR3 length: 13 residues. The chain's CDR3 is CASSLSFATEAFF. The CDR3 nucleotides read TGTGCCAGCAGTTTATCCTTTGCGACTGAAGCTTTCTTT.

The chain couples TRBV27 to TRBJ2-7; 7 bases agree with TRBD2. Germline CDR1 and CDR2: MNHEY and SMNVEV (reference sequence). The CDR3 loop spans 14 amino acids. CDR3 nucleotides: TGTGCCAGCAGATCAAGGGCGGGGGAGGGCAACTTATTGGTC. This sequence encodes CASRSRAGEGNLLV.

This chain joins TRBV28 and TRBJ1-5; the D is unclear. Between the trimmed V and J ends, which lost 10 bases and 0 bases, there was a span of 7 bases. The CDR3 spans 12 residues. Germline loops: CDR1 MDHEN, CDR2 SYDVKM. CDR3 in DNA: TGTGCCACCCTACCTAGCAATCAGCCCCAGCATTTT. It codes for CATLPSNQPQHF.

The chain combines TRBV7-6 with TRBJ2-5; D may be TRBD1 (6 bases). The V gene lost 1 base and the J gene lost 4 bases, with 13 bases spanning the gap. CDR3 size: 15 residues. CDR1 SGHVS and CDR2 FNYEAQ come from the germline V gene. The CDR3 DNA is TGTGCCAGCAGCTTAGGCCTACAGGGTGGAGAGACCCAGTACTTC. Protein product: CASSLGLQGGETQYF.

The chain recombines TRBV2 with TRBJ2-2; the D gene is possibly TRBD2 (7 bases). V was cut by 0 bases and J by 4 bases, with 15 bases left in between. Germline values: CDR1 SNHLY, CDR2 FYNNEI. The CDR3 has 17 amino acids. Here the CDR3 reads CASSEARGGPGTGELFF. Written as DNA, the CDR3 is TGTGCCAGCAGTGAAGCGAGGGGGGGGCCAGGCACCGGGGAGCTGTTTTTT.

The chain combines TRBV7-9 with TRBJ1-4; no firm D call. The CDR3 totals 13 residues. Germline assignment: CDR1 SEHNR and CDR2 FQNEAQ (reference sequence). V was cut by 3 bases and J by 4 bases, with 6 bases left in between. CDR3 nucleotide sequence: TGTGCCAGCAGCTTTCCCCGTAATGAAAAACTGTTTTTT. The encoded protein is CASSFPRNEKLFF.

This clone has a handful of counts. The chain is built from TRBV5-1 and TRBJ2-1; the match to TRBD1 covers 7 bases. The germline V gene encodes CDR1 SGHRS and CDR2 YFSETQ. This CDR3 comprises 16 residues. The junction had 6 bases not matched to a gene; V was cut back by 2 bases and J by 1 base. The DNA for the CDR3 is TGCGCCAGCAGCTTTCTCAGGGGACAGTCCTACAATGAGCAGTTCTTC. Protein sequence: CASSFLRGQSYNEQFF.

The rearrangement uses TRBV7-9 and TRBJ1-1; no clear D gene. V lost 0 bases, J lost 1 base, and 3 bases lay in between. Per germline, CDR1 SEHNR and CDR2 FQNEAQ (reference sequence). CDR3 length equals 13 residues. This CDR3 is CASSLAANTEAFF. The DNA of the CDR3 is TGTGCCAGCAGCTTAGCGGCGAACACTGAAGCTTTCTTT.

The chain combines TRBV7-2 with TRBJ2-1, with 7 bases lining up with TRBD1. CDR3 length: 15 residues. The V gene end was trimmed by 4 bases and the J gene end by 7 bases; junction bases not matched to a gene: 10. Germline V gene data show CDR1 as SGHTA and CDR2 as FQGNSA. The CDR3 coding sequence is TGTGCCAGCAGCTCCGACAGGGCGCGCGGGAATGAGCAGTTCTTC. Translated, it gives CASSSDRARGNEQFF.

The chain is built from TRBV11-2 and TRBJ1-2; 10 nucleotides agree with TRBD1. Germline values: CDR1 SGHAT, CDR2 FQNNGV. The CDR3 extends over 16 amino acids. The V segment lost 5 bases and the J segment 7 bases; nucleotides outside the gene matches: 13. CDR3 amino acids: CASSTQPGTGVRGYTF. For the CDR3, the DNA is TGTGCCAGCAGCACCCAACCCGGGACAGGGGTCCGTGGCTACACCTTC.

The CDR3 protein is CASSQGAGSTEAFF. The DNA for the CDR3 is TGCGCCAGCAGCCAGGGGGCAGGGAGCACTGAAGCTTTCTTT. The chain joins TRBV4-3 to TRBJ1-1; tentative D call: TRBD1 (6 bases). Germline-derived CDR1 and CDR2 are LGHNA and YSLEER. The V gene lost 3 bases and the J gene lost 4 bases, with 12 bases spanning the gap. The CDR3 contains 14 residues.

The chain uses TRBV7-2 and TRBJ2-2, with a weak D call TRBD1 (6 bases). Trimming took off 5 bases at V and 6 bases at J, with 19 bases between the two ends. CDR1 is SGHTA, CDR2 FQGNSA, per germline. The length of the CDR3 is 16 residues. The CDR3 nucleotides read TGTGCCAGCAGCCCGAGGGCGACAAGGGGGTCCGGGGAGCTGTTTTTT. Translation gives CASSPRATRGSGELFF.

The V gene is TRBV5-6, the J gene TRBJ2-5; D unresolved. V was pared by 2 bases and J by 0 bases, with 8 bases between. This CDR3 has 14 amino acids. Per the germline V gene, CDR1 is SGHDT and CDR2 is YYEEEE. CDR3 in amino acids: CASSLFSDQETQYF. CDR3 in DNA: TGTGCCAGCAGCTTATTCTCAGACCAAGAGACCCAGTACTTC.

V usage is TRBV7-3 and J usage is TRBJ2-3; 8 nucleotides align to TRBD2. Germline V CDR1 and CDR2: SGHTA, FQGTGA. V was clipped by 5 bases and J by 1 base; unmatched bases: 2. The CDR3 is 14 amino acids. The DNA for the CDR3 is TGTGCCAGCAGCCCCGGGGGGGGCACAGATACGCAGTATTTT. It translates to CASSPGGGTDTQYF. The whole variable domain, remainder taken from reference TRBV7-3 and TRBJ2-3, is GAGVSQTPSNKVTEKGKYVELRCDPISGHTALYWYRQSLGQGPEFLIYFQGTGAADDSGLPNDRFFAVRPEGSVSTLKIQRTERGDSAVYLCASSPGGGTDTQYFGPGTRLTVL.

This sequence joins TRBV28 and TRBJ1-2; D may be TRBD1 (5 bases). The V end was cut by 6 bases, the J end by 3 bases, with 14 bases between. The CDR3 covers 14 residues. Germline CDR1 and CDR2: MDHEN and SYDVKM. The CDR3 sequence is CASSSTGGDYGYTF. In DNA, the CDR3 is TGTGCCAGCAGCTCTACCGGGGGGGACTATGGCTACACCTTC.

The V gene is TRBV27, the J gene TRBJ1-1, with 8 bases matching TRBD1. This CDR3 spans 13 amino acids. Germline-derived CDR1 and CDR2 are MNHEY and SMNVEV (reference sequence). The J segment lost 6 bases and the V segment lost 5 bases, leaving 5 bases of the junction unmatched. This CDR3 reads CASSGQGDAEAFF. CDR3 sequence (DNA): TGTGCCAGCAGTGGACAGGGTGACGCTGAAGCTTTCTTT.

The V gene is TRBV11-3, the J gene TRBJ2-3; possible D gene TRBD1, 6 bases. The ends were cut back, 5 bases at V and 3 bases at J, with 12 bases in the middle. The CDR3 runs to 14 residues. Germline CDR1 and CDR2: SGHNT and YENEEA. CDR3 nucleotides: TGTGCCAGCAGCGCCGTCAGGGGAACAGATACGCAGTATTTT. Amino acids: CASSAVRGTDTQYF.

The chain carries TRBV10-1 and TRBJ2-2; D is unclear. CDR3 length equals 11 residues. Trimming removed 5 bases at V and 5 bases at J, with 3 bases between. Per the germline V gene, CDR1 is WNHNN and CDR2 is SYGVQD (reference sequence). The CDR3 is CASSRTGELFF. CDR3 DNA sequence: TGCGCCAGCAGTCGTACCGGGGAGCTGTTTTTT.

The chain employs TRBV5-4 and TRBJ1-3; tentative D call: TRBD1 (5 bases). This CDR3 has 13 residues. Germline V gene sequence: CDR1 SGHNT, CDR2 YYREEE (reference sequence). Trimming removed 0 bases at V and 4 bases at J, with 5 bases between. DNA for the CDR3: TGTGCCAGCAGCTTGGGGACAGGAAACACCATATATTTT. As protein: CASSLGTGNTIYF.

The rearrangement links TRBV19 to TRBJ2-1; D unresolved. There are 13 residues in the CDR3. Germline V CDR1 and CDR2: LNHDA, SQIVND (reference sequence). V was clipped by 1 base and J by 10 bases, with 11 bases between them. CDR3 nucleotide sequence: TGTGCCAGTAGTATAGGGCACTTCAGGGAGCAGTTCTTC. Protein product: CASSIGHFREQFF.

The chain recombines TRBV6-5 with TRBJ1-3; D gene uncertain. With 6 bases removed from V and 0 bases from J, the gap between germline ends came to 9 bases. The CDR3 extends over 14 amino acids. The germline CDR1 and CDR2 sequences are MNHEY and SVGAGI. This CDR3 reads CASSQTASGNTIYF. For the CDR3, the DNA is TGTGCCAGCAGCCAGACTGCCTCTGGAAACACCATATATTTT.

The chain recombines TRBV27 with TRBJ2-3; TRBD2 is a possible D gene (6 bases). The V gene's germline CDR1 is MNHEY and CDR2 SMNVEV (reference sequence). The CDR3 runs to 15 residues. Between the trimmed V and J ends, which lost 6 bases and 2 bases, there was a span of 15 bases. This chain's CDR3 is CASRLTGEFTDTQYF. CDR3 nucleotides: TGTGCCAGCAGACTAACGGGGGAGTTCACAGATACGCAGTATTTT.

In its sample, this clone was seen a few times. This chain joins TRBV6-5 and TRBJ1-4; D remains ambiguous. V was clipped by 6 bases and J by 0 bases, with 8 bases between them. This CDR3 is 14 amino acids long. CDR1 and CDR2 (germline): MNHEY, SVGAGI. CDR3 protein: CASREVSTNEKLFF. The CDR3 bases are TGTGCCAGCAGAGAGGTCTCAACTAATGAAAAACTGTTTTTT.